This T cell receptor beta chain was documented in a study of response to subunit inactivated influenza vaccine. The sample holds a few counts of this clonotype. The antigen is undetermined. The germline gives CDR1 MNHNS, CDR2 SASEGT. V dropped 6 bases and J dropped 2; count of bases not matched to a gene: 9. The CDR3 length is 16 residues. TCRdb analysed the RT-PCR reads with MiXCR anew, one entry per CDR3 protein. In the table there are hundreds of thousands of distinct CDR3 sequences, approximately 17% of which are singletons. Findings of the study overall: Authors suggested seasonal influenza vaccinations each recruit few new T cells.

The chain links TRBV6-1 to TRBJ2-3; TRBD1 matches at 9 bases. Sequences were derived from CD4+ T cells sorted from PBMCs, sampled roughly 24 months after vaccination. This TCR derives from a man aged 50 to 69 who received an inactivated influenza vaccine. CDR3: CASRKGQGALTDTQYF. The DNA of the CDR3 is TGTGCCAGCAGAAAGGGACAGGGAGCTCTCACAGATACGCAGTATTTT.